These 5 T cell receptor beta chains originate from one sample sequenced in a study of T cell responses to AZD1222 COVID-19 vaccine. TCRdb's copy holds only in-frame clones and misses some; the assay was immunoSEQ multiplex PCR. The table records about 130,000 clones, roughly nine tenths of them present only once. The sample was peripheral blood, taken 28 days after the second AZD1222 dose. The receptor set was obtained from an adult who received the AZD1222 COVID-19 vaccine.

The genes are TRBV10-3 and TRBJ2-7; D not certain. Deletions cut 6 bases from V and 2 bases from J, with 8 bases between. Germline lookup yields CDR1 ENHRY and CDR2 SYGVKD. The CDR3 length is 12 residues. The CDR3 nucleotides are TGTGCCATCAGCCCCAAGGCCTACGAGCAGTACTTC. Its protein product is CAISPKAYEQYF.

This sequence joins TRBV13 and TRBJ1-3, with no clear D. V shed 5 bases and J shed 4 bases, with 21 bases lying between them. The CDR3 contains 17 residues. The V gene's germline CDR1 is PRHDT and CDR2 FYEKMQ (reference sequence). CDR3 bases: TGTGCCAGCAGCCCGCTCCTAGGAAGTCTCGCCGGAAACACCATATATTTT. Its translation: CASSPLLGSLAGNTIYF.

This clone was detected only once. The CDR3 loop reads CAWSFYRPPFNEKLFF. The CDR3 DNA reads as TGTGCCTGGAGTTTCTACAGGCCCCCATTTAATGAAAAACTGTTTTTT. The rearrangement joins TRBV30 to TRBJ1-4; TRBD1 is a possible D gene (5 bases). V lost 2 bases and J lost 4, with 17 bases in between. The CDR3 sequence is 16 residues long. CDR1 is GTSNPN, CDR2 SVGIG, per germline (reference sequence).

The chain is built from TRBV5-1 and TRBJ1-1; D gene uncertain. The V gene lost 2 bases and the J gene lost 5 bases, with 16 bases spanning the gap. This CDR3 has 15 residues. Looked up from germline, CDR1 is SGHRS and CDR2 is YFSETQ. The CDR3 DNA sequence: TGCGCCAGCAGCTTCCGGACTCCCCGCTTGACTGAAGCTTTCTTT. Protein product: CASSFRTPRLTEAFF.

The chain uses TRBV5-1 and TRBJ1-5; no clear D gene. The CDR3 has 14 residues. The V and J ends lost 0 bases and 3 bases respectively, with 7 bases between them. The germline gives CDR1 SGHRS, CDR2 YFSETQ. The CDR3 here is CASSLDPTNQPQHF. CDR3 nucleotides: TGCGCCAGCAGCTTGGACCCCACCAATCAGCCCCAGCATTTT.